This T cell receptor (beta chain) came from a study of T cells in Graves' hyperthyroidism and ophthalmopathy. Study summary: Pretreatment peripheral blood was obtained at initial diagnosis. Findings of the study overall: In the blood, most expanded thyroid clonotypes above 0.001 appeared as well. A 13 V-J model separated ophthalmopathy from stable hyperthyroidism.

This clonotype was recorded at least ten times. The antigen is undetermined. Germline loops: CDR1 MGHRA, CDR2 YSYEKL. The ends were cut back, 4 bases at V and 2 bases at J, with 12 bases in the middle. The CDR3 totals 15 residues. There were TCR beta CDR3 regions amplified from RNA transcripts. With the HTBI primer set, the TCR CDR3 went through a first round of RT-PCR. TCRdb re-analysed the multiplex PCR reads in MiXCR, keeping a single row per CDR3 protein. The table has a few hundred thousand distinct CDR3 sequences, around 14% seen once. Any patient presenting with uncontrolled infection, other autoimmune disease, pregnancy or lactation was left out.

This chain joins TRBV4-1 and TRBJ2-1, with D possibly TRBD2 on 5 matching bases. The TCR comes from a woman under 30 with Graves' hyperthyroidism that later progressed to Graves' ophthalmopathy. Sequencing was done on a sample of blood. The CDR3 nucleotides are TGCGCCAGCAGCCCGCGCGGGTTAGCCTACAATGAGCAGTTCTTC. It specifies CASSPRGLAYNEQFF.